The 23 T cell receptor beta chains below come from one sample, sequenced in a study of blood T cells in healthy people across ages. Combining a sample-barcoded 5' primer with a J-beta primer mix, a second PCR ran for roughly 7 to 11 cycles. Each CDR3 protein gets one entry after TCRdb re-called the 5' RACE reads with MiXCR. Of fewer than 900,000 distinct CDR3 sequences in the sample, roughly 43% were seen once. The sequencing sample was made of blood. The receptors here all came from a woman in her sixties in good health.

CDR3 loop: CASSFGQGGEQYF. Written as DNA, the CDR3 is TGTGCCAGCAGCTTTGGACAGGGGGGCGAGCAGTACTTC. V and J are TRBV7-8 and TRBJ2-7, with 10 positions matching TRBD1. J was trimmed by 6 bases and V by 3 bases; bases with no gene match: 2. CDR3 length: 13 amino acids. Germline V gene sequence: CDR1 SGHVS, CDR2 FQNEAQ.

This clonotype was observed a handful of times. The CDR3 DNA reads TGCGCCAGCAGCTTGGCAGGGGGCATGAACACTGAAGCTTTCTTT. It is translated as CASSLAGGMNTEAFF. V is TRBV5-1 and J is TRBJ1-1; 8 nucleotides match TRBD1. The trim removed 0 bases at V and 0 bases at J, leaving 1 base unmatched. CDR1 SGHRS and CDR2 YFSETQ come from the germline V gene. This CDR3 contains 15 residues.

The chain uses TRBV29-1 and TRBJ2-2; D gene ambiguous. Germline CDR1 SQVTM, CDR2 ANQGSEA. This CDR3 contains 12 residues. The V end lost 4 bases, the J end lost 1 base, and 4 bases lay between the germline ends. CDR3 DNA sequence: TGCAGCGTTGGGGGGAACACCGGGGAGCTGTTTTTT. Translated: CSVGGNTGELFF.

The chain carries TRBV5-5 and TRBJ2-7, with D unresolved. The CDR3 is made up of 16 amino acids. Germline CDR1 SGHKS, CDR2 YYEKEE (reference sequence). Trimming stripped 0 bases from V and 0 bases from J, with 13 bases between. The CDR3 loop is CASSLGSPPSSYEQYF. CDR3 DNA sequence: TGTGCCAGCAGCTTGGGGTCTCCCCCGAGCTCCTACGAGCAGTACTTC.

The CDR3 DNA follows: TGTGCCAGCAGCCAGGTAGGGGGCTCCTACAATGAGCAGTTCTTC. This gives the protein CASSQVGGSYNEQFF. This sequence joins TRBV3-1 and TRBJ2-1; D possibly corresponds to TRBD1 (6 bases). Germline V gene lookup returns CDR1 LGHDT and CDR2 YNNKEL (reference sequence). The CDR3 consists of 15 residues. V was trimmed by 3 bases and J by 0 bases, leaving 9 bases between them.

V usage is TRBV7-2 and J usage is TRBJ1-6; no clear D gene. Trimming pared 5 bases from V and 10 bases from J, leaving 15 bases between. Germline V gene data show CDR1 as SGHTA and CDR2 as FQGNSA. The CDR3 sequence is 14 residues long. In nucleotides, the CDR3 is TGTGCCAGCAGCGTAACGTTTATAGAATCACCCCTCCACTTT. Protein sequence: CASSVTFIESPLHF.

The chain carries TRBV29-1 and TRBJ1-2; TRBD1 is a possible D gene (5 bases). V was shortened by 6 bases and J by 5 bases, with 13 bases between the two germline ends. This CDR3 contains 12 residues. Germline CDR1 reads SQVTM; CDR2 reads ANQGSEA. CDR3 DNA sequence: TGCAGCGTGGGGGACGTAGGGTATGGCTACACCTTC. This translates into CSVGDVGYGYTF.

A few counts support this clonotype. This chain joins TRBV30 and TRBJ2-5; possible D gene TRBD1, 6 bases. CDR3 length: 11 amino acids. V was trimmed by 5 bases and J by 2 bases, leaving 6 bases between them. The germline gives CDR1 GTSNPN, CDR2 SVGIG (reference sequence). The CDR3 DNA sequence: TGTGCCTGGGGACAGCAAGAGACCCAGTACTTC. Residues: CAWGQQETQYF.

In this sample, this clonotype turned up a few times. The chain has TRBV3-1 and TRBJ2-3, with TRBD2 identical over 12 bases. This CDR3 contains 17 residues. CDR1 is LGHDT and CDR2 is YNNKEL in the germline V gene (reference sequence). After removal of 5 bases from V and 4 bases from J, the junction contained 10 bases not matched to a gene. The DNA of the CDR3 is TGTGCCAGCAGCAAAGCCCCTAGCGGGAGGGCCGCAGATACGCAGTATTTT. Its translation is CASSKAPSGRAADTQYF.

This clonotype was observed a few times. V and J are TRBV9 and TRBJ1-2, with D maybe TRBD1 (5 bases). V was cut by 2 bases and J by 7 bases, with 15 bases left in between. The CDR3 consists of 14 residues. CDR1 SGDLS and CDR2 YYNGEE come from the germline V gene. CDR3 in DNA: TGTGCCAGCAGCGTGGGCGGGACGGTCGGTGGCTACACCTTC. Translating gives CASSVGGTVGGYTF. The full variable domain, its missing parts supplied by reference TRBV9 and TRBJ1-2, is DSGVTQTPKHLITATGQRVTLRCSPRSGDLSVYWYQQSLDQGLQFLIQYYNGEERAKGNILERFSAQQFPDLHSELNLSSLELGDSALYFCASSVGGTVGGYTFGSGTRLTVV.

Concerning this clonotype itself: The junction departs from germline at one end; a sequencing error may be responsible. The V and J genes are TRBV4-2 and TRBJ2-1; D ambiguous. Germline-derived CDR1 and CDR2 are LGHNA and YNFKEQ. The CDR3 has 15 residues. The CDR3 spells CASSHGQHSYNEQFF. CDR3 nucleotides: TGTGCAAGCAGCCACGGCCAACACTCCTACAATGAGCAGTTCTTC.

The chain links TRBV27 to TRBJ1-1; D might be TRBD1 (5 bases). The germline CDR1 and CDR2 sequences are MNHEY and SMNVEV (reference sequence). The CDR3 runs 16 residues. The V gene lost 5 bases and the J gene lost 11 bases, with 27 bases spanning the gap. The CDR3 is CASSPTPGLIIKVAFF. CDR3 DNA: TGTGCCAGCAGTCCTACCCCGGGACTTATTATCAAGGTGGCTTTCTTT.

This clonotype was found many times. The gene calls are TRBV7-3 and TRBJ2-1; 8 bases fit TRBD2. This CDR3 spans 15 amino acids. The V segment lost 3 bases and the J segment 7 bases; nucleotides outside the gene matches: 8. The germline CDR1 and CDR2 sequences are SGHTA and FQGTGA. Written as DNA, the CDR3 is TGTGCCAGCAGCTTGACGGGGGGGCCGGGGAATGAGCAGTTCTTC. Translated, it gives CASSLTGGPGNEQFF.

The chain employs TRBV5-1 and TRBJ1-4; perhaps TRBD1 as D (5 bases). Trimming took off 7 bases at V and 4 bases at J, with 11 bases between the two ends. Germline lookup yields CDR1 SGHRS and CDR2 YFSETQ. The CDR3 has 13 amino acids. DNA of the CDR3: TGCGCCAGCCGACAAGACAGTAATGAAAAACTGTTTTTT. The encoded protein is CASRQDSNEKLFF.

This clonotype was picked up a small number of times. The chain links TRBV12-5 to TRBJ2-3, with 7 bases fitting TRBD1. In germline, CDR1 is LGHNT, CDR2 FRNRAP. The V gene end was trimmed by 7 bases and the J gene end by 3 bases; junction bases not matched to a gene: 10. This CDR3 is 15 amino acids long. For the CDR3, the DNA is TGTGCTAGTGAAACAGGGGCGCACGGGACAGATACGCAGTATTTT. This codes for CASETGAHGTDTQYF.

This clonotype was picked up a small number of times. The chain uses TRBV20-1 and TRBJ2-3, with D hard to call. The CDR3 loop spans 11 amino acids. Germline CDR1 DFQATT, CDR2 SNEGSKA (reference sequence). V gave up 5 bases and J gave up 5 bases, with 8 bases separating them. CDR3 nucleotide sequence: TGCAGTGCTCCCAGCGTAGATACGCAGTATTTT. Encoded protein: CSAPSVDTQYF.

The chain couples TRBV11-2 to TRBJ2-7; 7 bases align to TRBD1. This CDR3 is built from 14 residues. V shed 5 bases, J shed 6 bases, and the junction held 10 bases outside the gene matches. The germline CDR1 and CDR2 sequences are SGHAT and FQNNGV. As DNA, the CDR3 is TGTGCCAGCAGCAGTACCGGGACAGTCGGCGAGCAGTACTTC. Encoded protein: CASSSTGTVGEQYF.

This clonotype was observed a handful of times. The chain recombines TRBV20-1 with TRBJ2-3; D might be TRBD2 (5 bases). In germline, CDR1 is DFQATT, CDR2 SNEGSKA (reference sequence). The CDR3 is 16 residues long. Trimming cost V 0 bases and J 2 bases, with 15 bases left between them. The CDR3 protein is CSARDMSGGNTDTQYF. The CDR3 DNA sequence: TGCAGTGCTAGAGATATGAGCGGAGGAAACACAGATACGCAGTATTTT.

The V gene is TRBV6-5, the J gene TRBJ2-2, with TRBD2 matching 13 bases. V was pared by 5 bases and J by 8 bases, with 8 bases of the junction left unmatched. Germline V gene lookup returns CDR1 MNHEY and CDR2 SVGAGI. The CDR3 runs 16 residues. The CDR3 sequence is CASSLTSGGRPGELFF. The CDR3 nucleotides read TGTGCCAGCAGTCTGACTAGCGGGGGGCGACCGGGGGAGCTGTTTTTT.

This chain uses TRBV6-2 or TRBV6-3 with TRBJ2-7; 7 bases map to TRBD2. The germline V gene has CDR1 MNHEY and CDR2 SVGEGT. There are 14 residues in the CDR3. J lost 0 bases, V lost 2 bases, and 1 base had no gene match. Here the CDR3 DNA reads TGTGCCAGCAGTTACAGCGGGGTCTCCTACGAGCAGTACTTC. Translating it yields CASSYSGVSYEQYF.

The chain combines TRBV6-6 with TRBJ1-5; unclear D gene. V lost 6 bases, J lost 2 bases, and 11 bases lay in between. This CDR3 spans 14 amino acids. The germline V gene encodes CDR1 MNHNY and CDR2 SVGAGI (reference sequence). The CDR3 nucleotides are TGTGCCAGCAGCGCGGTAAGGGGCAATCAGCCCCAGCATTTT. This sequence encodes CASSAVRGNQPQHF.

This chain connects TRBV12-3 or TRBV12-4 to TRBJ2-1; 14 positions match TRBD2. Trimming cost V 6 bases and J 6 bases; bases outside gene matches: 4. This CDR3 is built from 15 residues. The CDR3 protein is CASSRTSGGSNEQFF. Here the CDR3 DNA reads TGTGCCAGCAGCCGGACTAGCGGGGGGTCCAATGAGCAGTTCTTC.

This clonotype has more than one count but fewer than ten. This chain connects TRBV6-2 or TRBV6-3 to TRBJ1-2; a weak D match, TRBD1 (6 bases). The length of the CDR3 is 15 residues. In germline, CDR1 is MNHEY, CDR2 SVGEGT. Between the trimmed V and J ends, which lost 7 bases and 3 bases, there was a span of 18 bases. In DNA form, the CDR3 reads TGTGCCAGCAACCTACAGGGCCGGGGGCACTATGGCTACACCTTC. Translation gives CASNLQGRGHYGYTF.